This T cell receptor beta chain was obtained from a study of post-analysis software for immune sequencing data. Study at large: Clinical courses comprised relapsing-remitting, secondary progressive and progressive-relapsing multiple sclerosis. General study results and limits: Versus controls, multiple sclerosis patients showed significantly lower diversity (normalized Chao1).

The sample holds a few counts of this clonotype. Its antigen is unidentified. TCR beta cDNA libraries had unique molecular identifiers. Yield was roughly 0.5 million cDNA molecules from around 1 to 9.1 million T cells. TCRdb re-called the PCR reads through MiXCR, storing one row per CDR3 protein. Altogether fewer than 700,000 distinct CDR3 sequences are present, 44% being singletons, with the ten largest covering more than 1.5%. The sequenced sample was blood. This TCR derives from a girl aged 10-17 years with multiple sclerosis.

The CDR3 DNA sequence: TGCGCCAGCAGCTTGGCCGGGACAGGTAGCGCCCAGTACTTC. Protein: CASSLAGTGSAQYF. The chain couples TRBV5-1 to TRBJ2-5; TRBD1 agrees at 8 bases. Losses at the gene ends were 0 bases for V and 9 bases for J; bases not matched to a gene: 7. Germline V gene sequence: CDR1 SGHRS, CDR2 YFSETQ. There are 14 residues in the CDR3.